This TCR beta chain was sequenced during a study of blood T cells in healthy people across ages (dated by TCRdb to 2014 to 2015). About the full investigation: In model experiments, template switching captured about one uniquely barcoded TCR beta cDNA molecule for every two T cells. Using deep sequencing normalized with unique cDNA molecular identifiers, the study measured how TCR beta repertoire diversity changes with age. Donors were grouped into four age groups: young (average 16 years), middle-aged (39), aged (about 60) and long-lived (over 80). To avoid experimental bias, donors of different ages were spread randomly across the sequencing lanes. Using the same blood draw, the study looked at two additional independent replicas of 1 million unique cDNA reads for two donors, one aged 18 to 30 and the other aged 80 or older.

Systemically healthy Caucasian individuals from Russia, 39 in total and aged about 6 to 100 years, were included as donors. Around 9.8 milliliters of peripheral blood were collected from each donor into EDTA-treated Vacutainer tubes. PBMCs were isolated by Ficoll-Paque density-gradient centrifugation, with at least 7 million obtained per sample. Trizol reagent was used to extract total RNA from PBMCs, with at least 5.5 micrograms per sample. Naive CD45RAhigh/CD27high T cell percentages were measured by flow cytometry on a PBMC aliquot from every donor. What the work shows at the level of the full study, not this receptor alone: Bulk unsorted PBMC profiling prevented conclusive comparison of naive and antigen-experienced compartments. The long-lived group showed more naive CD4+ T cells, fewer expanded clones and increased TCR diversity than the aged group, suggesting age selection. Observed TCR beta diversity correlated strongly with the percentage of naive T cells measured by flow cytometry. As age increased, observed TCR beta diversity per million T cells dropped in a roughly linear way, and a significant reduction was already evident by age roughly 40. The CMV infection status of donors was not known, potentially confounding age-related changes in expanded clonotypes. Total diversity estimates from one million sequenced T cells were considered lower bounds and underestimates.

Receptor amplification or capture employed 5' RACE. The sequencer was an Illumina HiSeq 2500. A second about 7 to 12 cycle PCR used a sample-barcoded 5' primer and a J-beta primer mix. Each TCR beta cDNA molecule received a unique molecular identifier from a template-switch 5' adaptor carrying 12 random nucleotides. Each sample yielded at least 2.5 million CDR3-containing paired-end reads. First-strand cDNA was synthesized from all RNA with the Mint cDNA synthesis kit, primed by a TRBC-specific oligonucleotide. Following uracil-DNA glycosylase treatment, a first 18-cycle PCR with universal primers M1SS and BC2_uni_R was performed on all cDNA. In the paper's pipeline: For normalization, 1 million high-quality reads, each with a distinct molecular identifier, were randomly selected from each sample. Reads with shared molecular identifiers were discarded instead of being binned into consensus sequences. MiTCR, with a Q25 quality threshold and the strictest error-elimination algorithm, was used for CDR3 identification, clonotype clustering and error correction. A nonparametric unseen species model with Euler transformation was used to estimate lower-bound total TCR beta diversity. TCRdb handled the public reads itself, with Q25 trimming in fastp and clone calling in MiXCR, and kept productive beta chains. Every distinct CDR3 protein forms one entry, paired with its most common genes and DNA. Here the V and J calls rest on TCRdb's processing, not on the authors' analysis. The sample data list 380,000 or so distinct CDR3 sequences, and approximately 51% of these were observed just once. The ten largest clones represent under 65% of the sample.

At the junction V is shortened by 2 bases and J by 3 bases, with 11 bases in between. CDR1 and CDR2, per the germline V gene, are MDHEN and SYDVKM. The CDR3 starts with the cysteine, ends with the phenylalanine, and has 15 residues. The DNA shown is the 45-base CDR3, in frame from base 1. This clonotype has a handful of counts. Which antigen it targets is not known. No base-level quality is on record; no much larger clone is a single base apart. Recombination linked TRBV28 to TRBJ1-5, and the D gene may be TRBD1, 5 bases matching. The sequenced sample consisted of blood. The receptor comes from a man in his sixties in good health. The CDR3 reads CASSLPEGLNQPQHF. The DNA sequence is TGTGCCAGCAGTTTACCCGAGGGGCTCAATCAGCCCCAGCATTTT.